The 23 T cell receptor beta chains below all came from one sample that was sequenced in a study of long-term antiretroviral therapy in people with HIV. This was the immunoSEQ v3.0 assay at survey level. Profiled with immunoSEQ multiplex PCR; TCRdb holds only in-frame clones, not every one. Here the sample spans about 36,000 clones, 75% to 90% being singletons. Sequenced material: unsorted PBMCs, taken 3.4 years after starting antiretroviral therapy. These receptors all stem from a man aged 25 to 40 with HIV.

This chain links TRBV28 with TRBJ2-1, with TRBD1 identical over 12 bases. CDR1 is MDHEN, CDR2 SYDVKM, per germline. Trimming removed 8 bases from V and 12 bases from J; junction bases left unmatched: 2. The CDR3 has 11 amino acids. The CDR3 region is CASGTGGLQFF. The CDR3 DNA follows: TGTGCCAGCGGGACAGGGGGCCTGCAGTTCTTC.

This clone is a singleton in its sample. This chain joins TRBV29-1 and TRBJ2-3; a possible D gene is TRBD2 (6 bases). CDR1 is SQVTM and CDR2 is ANQGSEA in the germline V gene. The V gene lost 5 bases and the J gene lost 3 bases, with 15 bases spanning the gap. The CDR3 is made up of 14 amino acids. DNA for the CDR3: TGCAGCGTTTGGGGCCAGCGGGTAACAGATACGCAGTATTTT. Its translation is CSVWGQRVTDTQYF.

This chain connects TRBV18 to TRBJ1-2, with unresolved D. CDR1 is KGHSH, CDR2 LQKENI, per germline. The CDR3 sequence is 14 residues long. Trimming left V 4 bases short and J 8 bases short, with 17 bases between. CDR3 nucleotides: TGTGCCAGCTCACTAAAAAGGACCGGCCCAGGCTACACCTTC. It translates to CASSLKRTGPGYTF. The complete variable domain, with remaining parts taken from reference TRBV18 and TRBJ1-2, reads NAGVMQNPRHLVRRRGQEARLRCSPMKGHSHVYWYRQLPEEGLKFMVYLQKENIIDESGMPKERFSAEFPKEGPSILRIQQVVRGDSAAYFCASSLKRTGPGYTFGSGTRLTVV.

V and J are TRBV27 and TRBJ1-2; TRBD1 matches 10 bases. From germline, CDR1 is MNHEY and CDR2 SMNVEV (reference sequence). With V trimmed by 3 bases and J by 3 bases, 1 base remained unmatched. The CDR3 loop spans 14 amino acids. The CDR3 region has the DNA TGTGCCAGCAGTTTCGGGACAGGGGACTATGGCTACACCTTC. Translating gives CASSFGTGDYGYTF.

This chain's CDR3 is CASSHNRGTGELFF. In DNA, the CDR3 is TGTGCCAGCAGTCACAACAGGGGCACCGGGGAGCTGTTTTTT. This chain links TRBV6-1 with TRBJ2-2; 7 bases line up with TRBD1. CDR1 MNHNS and CDR2 SASEGT come from the germline V gene. Losses at the gene ends were 5 bases for V and 4 bases for J; bases not matched to a gene: 4. The CDR3 extends over 14 amino acids.

This chain uses TRBV5-1 with TRBJ1-1; TRBD1 might be the D (6 bases). The CDR3 spans 17 residues. CDR1 is SGHRS, CDR2 YFSETQ, per germline. Trimming took 0 bases from V and 11 from J, leaving 26 bases between them. For the CDR3, the DNA is TGCGCCAGCAGCTTGGGACACCGGGACACCAAGGCCGGTGAGGCTTTCTTT. This encodes CASSLGHRDTKAGEAFF. Supplemented by reference TRBV5-1 and TRBJ1-1, the full variable domain reads KAGVTQTPRYLIKTRGQQVTLSCSPISGHRSVSWYQQTPGQGLQFLFEYFSETQRNKGNFPGRFSGRQFSNSRSEMNVSTLELGDSALYLCASSLGHRDTKAGEAFFGQGTRLTVV.

CDR3 bases: TGTGCCAGTTCTGAGGGCAGGGGGGTAGATGAGCAGTTCTTC. Translated: CASSEGRGVDEQFF. This rearrangement joins TRBV7-2 to TRBJ2-1; the D gene is possibly TRBD1 (7 bases). This CDR3 region has 14 residues. Trimming stripped 9 bases from V and 8 bases from J, with 20 bases between. Germline V CDR1 and CDR2: SGHTA, FQGNSA.

The chain uses TRBV5-6 and TRBJ2-6, with D tentatively TRBD2 (5 bases). The CDR3 is 13 residues long. Deletions cut 6 bases from V and 4 bases from J, with 8 bases between. Germline V gene sequence: CDR1 SGHDT, CDR2 YYEEEE. CDR3: CASTSGGANVLTF. The CDR3 DNA reads as TGTGCCAGCACCTCGGGGGGGGCCAACGTCCTGACTTTC.

The chain joins TRBV14 to TRBJ2-1, with 11 bases aligning to TRBD2. The CDR3 totals 15 residues. Germline V gives CDR1 SGHDN, CDR2 FVKESK. Trimming cost V 4 bases and J 8 bases; bases outside gene matches: 7. DNA of the CDR3: TGTGCCAGCAGCCTCACTAGCGGGAGCGGGGATGAGCAGTTCTTC. This codes for CASSLTSGSGDEQFF.

The chain uses TRBV5-4 and TRBJ2-1; a possible D gene is TRBD2 (5 bases). V was cut by 4 bases and J by 8 bases, with 19 bases left in between. The CDR3 consists of 15 residues. CDR1 is SGHNT and CDR2 is YYREEE in the germline V gene (reference sequence). The CDR3 DNA sequence: TGTGCCAGCAGCCCTGGACCAACTAGTTCGGATGAGCAGTTCTTC. It specifies CASSPGPTSSDEQFF.

The rearrangement links TRBV6-6 to TRBJ2-3, with TRBD2 matching 9 bases. The CDR3 is 15 amino acids. Germline V gene lookup returns CDR1 MNHNY and CDR2 SVGAGI (reference sequence). With V trimmed by 6 bases and J by 0 bases, 4 bases remained unmatched. CDR3 in DNA: TGTGCCAGCAGCCCGACTAGCGGTAGCACAGATACGCAGTATTTT. Translating it yields CASSPTSGSTDTQYF.

The chain has TRBV9 and TRBJ2-1, with 9 positions matching TRBD2. From germline, CDR1 is SGDLS and CDR2 YYNGEE. The CDR3 covers 15 residues. Unmatched junction bases numbered 7, after V lost 0 bases and J lost 9 bases. The CDR3 coding sequence is TGTGCCAGCAGCGTAGTTAGCGGGAGTAATAGTGAGCAGTTCTTC. Translation gives CASSVVSGSNSEQFF.

This clone has just a few counts. The chain carries TRBV7-8 and TRBJ2-3, with 8 positions matching TRBD2. CDR3 size: 15 residues. CDR1 is SGHVS and CDR2 is FQNEAQ in the germline V gene. V trimming: 4 bases; J trimming: 4 bases; junction bases outside the gene matches: 7. The CDR3 here is CASSSHGTSPDTQYF. CDR3 nucleotides: TGTGCCAGCAGCTCCCACGGGACTAGTCCAGATACGCAGTATTTT.

The J gene is TRBJ2-7, the V gene TRBV5-1, with a tentative D call TRBD2 (5 bases). The CDR3 has 11 amino acids. V lost 4 bases to trimming and J lost 10 bases, with 12 bases between them. From germline, CDR1 is SGHRS and CDR2 YFSETQ. This CDR3 is CASSSSGIQYF. The DNA for the CDR3 is TGCGCCAGCAGCAGTTCCGGGATTCAGTACTTC.

The chain recombines TRBV29-1 with TRBJ1-3, with unresolved D. Trimming stripped 6 bases from V and 0 bases from J, with 9 bases between. The CDR3 is 13 residues long. Germline loops: CDR1 SQVTM, CDR2 ANQGSEA. The CDR3 loop is CSVKRSSGNTIYF. The CDR3 nucleotides read TGCAGCGTCAAGAGAAGCTCTGGAAACACCATATATTTT.

The chain is built from TRBV5-1 and TRBJ1-2; maybe TRBD1 (6 bases). V lost 0 bases and J lost 11, with 14 bases in between. This CDR3 region has 13 residues. In germline, CDR1 is SGHRS, CDR2 YFSETQ. The CDR3 DNA sequence: TGCGCCAGCAGCTTGGAGGGACACGAAACTTACACCTTC. Encoded protein: CASSLEGHETYTF.

The genes are TRBV15 and TRBJ2-7; possibly TRBD2 for D (5 bases). The CDR3 extends over 19 amino acids. Trimming removed 2 bases from V and 2 bases from J, with 25 bases in between. Germline V gives CDR1 LNHNV, CDR2 YYDKDF (reference sequence). CDR3 bases: TGTGCCACCAGCAGATATGGTTCTCGTGGTAGCGCGGAGCCCTACGAGCAGTACTTC. Protein: CATSRYGSRGSAEPYEQYF.

This clone was seen only a few times. This chain connects TRBV27 to TRBJ2-7; the D call may be TRBD1 or TRBD2 (5 bases each). The CDR3 length is 13 residues. Germline V gene sequence: CDR1 MNHEY, CDR2 SMNVEV (reference sequence). Trimming cost V 7 bases and J 7 bases, with 17 bases left between them. The CDR3 loop is CASIGEGMGEQYF. CDR3 nucleotide sequence: TGTGCCAGCATAGGTGAGGGGATGGGAGAGCAGTACTTC.

The V call is TRBV19, the J call TRBJ1-2, with 9 bases identical to TRBD1. Looked up from germline, CDR1 is LNHDA and CDR2 is SQIVND (reference sequence). The CDR3 length is 16 residues. Losses at the gene ends were 4 bases for V and 6 bases for J; bases not matched to a gene: 12. CDR3 bases: TGTGCCAGTAGTAGTTCTGGAGACAGGGGGTTTGATGGCTACACCTTC. Translated, it gives CASSSSGDRGFDGYTF.

The chain joins TRBV5-8 to TRBJ1-5; 12 positions match TRBD1. V shed 4 bases and J 1 base; nucleotides not matched to a gene: 9. Germline CDR1 and CDR2: SGHTS and YDEGEE. CDR3 length: 18 amino acids. The CDR3 here is CASSRRDRGRRSNQPQHF. DNA of the CDR3: TGTGCCAGCAGCCGCCGGGACAGGGGGCGCCGGAGCAATCAGCCCCAGCATTTT.

The chain recombines TRBV2 with TRBJ2-1; tentative D call: TRBD2 (6 bases). The V gene's germline CDR1 is SNHLY and CDR2 FYNNEI. The CDR3 is 14 amino acids. Trimming took off 7 bases at V and 4 bases at J, with 14 bases between the two ends. The CDR3 coding sequence is TGTGCCAGCAAGAGTGCGGGAACTTACAATGAGCAGTTCTTC. Translation: CASKSAGTYNEQFF.

The V call is TRBV5-1, the J call TRBJ2-2; D not certain. V lost 4 bases and J lost 2, with 12 bases in between. Germline assignment: CDR1 SGHRS and CDR2 YFSETQ. The CDR3 extends over 15 amino acids. The CDR3 spells CASSTLRANTGELFF. DNA for the CDR3: TGCGCCAGCAGCACGCTCCGGGCCAACACCGGGGAGCTGTTTTTT.

The V call is TRBV18, the J call TRBJ2-7; D is possibly TRBD1 (5 bases). There are 13 residues in the CDR3. Germline V gives CDR1 KGHSH, CDR2 LQKENI. Trimming pared 3 bases from V and 3 bases from J, leaving 9 bases between. For the CDR3, the DNA is TGTGCCAGCTCACCCGGACAAATCTACGAGCAGTACTTC. Translating gives CASSPGQIYEQYF. The full variable domain, with the rest looked up from reference TRBV18 and TRBJ2-7, is NAGVMQNPRHLVRRRGQEARLRCSPMKGHSHVYWYRQLPEEGLKFMVYLQKENIIDESGMPKERFSAEFPKEGPSILRIQQVVRGDSAAYFCASSPGQIYEQYFGPGTRLTVT.